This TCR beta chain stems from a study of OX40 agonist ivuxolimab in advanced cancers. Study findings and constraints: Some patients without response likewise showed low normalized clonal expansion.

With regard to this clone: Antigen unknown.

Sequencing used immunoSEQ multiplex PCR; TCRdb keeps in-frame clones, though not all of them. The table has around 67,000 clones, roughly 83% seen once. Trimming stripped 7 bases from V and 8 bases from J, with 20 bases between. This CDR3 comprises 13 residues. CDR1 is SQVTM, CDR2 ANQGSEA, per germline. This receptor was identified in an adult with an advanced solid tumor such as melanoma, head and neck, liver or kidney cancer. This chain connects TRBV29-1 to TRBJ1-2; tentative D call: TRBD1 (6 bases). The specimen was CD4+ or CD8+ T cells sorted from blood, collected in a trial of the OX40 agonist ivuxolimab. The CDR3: CSAGGGAGDGYTF. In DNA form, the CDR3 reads TGCAGCGCCGGAGGGGGTGCAGGGGACGGCTACACCTTC.